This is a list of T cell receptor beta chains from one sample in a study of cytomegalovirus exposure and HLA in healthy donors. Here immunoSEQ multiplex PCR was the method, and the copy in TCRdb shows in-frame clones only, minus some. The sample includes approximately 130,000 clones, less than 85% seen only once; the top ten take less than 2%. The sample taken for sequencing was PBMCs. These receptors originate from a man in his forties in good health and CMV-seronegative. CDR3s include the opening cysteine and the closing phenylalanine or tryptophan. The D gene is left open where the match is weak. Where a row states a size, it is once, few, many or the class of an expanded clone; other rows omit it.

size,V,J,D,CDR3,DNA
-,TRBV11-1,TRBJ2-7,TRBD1,CASSPWDSQYEQYF,TGTGCCAGCAGCCCCTGGGACAGTCAGTACGAGCAGTACTTC
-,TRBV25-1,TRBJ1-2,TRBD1,CASSEGGYRGLGYGYTF,TGTGCCAGCAGTGAGGGGGGTTACAGGGGGCTGGGCTATGGCTACACCTTC
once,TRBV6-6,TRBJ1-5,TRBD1,CATDRERNQPQHF,TGTGCCACCGACAGGGAGCGCAATCAGCCCCAGCATTTT
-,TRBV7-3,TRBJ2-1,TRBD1,CASSLEPGQGYNEQFF,TGTGCCAGCAGCTTAGAGCCGGGACAGGGCTACAATGAGCAGTTCTTC
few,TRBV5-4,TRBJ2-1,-,CASSLEQGRLDEQFF,TGTGCCAGCAGCTTGGAACAGGGCAGGCTCGATGAGCAGTTCTTC
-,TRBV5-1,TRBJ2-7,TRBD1,CASSSGTATYEQYF,TGCGCCAGCAGCTCCGGGACAGCCACCTACGAGCAGTACTTC
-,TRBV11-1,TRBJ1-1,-,CASSSKQGVGGLNTEAFF,TGTGCCAGCAGCTCCAAACAGGGAGTTGGGGGTTTGAACACTGAAGCTTTCTTT
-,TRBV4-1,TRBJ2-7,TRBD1,CASRRGSSYEQYF,TGCGCCAGCCGCAGGGGGAGCTCCTACGAGCAGTACTTC
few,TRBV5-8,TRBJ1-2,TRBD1,CASSAGTGGHGYTF,TGTGCCAGCAGCGCCGGGACAGGGGGCCACGGCTACACCTTC
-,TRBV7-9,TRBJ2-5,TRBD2,CSSSIRLPREGETQYF,TGTTCCAGCAGCATCAGACTACCCCGGGAGGGGGAGACCCAGTACTTC
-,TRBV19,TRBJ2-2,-,CASSIGAMYANTGELFF,TGTGCCAGTAGTATAGGCGCTATGTACGCGAACACCGGGGAGCTGTTTTTT
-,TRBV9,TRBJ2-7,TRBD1,CASSVGAGTGLSSYEQYF,TGTGCCAGCAGCGTAGGAGCCGGGACAGGGTTGAGCTCCTACGAGCAGTACTTC
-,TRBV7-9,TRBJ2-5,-,CSSSLALGGTQYF,TGTTCCAGCAGCTTAGCCCTGGGGGGGACCCAGTACTTC
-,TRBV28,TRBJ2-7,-,CASSPWASDNEQYF,TGTGCCAGCAGCCCCTGGGCTAGCGACAACGAGCAGTACTTC
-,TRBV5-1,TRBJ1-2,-,CASSGNRDGYTF,TGCGCCAGCAGCGGAAACAGGGATGGCTACACCTTC
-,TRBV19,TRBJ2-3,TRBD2,CASSAIAGGGTDTQYF,TGTGCCAGTAGTGCCATAGCGGGAGGGGGCACAGATACGCAGTATTTT
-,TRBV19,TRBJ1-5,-,CASSLSQSHQPQHF,TGTGCCAGTAGTCTTTCACAGAGTCATCAGCCCCAGCATTTT
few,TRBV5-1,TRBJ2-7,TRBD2,CASSLSGSNNEQYF,TGCGCCAGCAGCCTGAGCGGGAGTAACAACGAGCAGTACTTC
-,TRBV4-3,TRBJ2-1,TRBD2,CASSQGTTSGNNEQFF,TGCGCCAGCAGCCAAGGTACGACTAGCGGAAACAATGAGCAGTTCTTC
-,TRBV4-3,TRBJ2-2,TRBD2,CASSQGAGGPGELFF,TGCGCCAGCAGCCAAGGAGCGGGAGGGCCCGGGGAGCTGTTTTTT
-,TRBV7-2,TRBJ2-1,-,CASSLEAETYNEQFF,TGTGCCAGCAGCTTGGAAGCGGAAACTTACAATGAGCAGTTCTTC
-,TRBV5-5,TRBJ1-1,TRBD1,CASSLQGSSGTEAFF,TGTGCCAGCAGCTTACAGGGGTCCTCCGGCACTGAAGCTTTCTTT
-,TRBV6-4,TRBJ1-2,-,CASSTSPGANYGYTF,TGTGCCAGCAGTACGTCACCGGGGGCTAACTATGGCTACACCTTC
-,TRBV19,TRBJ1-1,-,CASSTRENTEAFF,TGTGCCAGTAGTACTCGAGAGAACACTGAAGCTTTCTTT
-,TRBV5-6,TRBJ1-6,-,CASSLGGANPYNSPLHF,TGTGCCAGCAGCTTGGGGGGAGCGAACCCCTATAATTCACCCCTCCACTTT
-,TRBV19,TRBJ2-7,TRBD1,CASSGQVSSYEQYF,TGTGCCAGTAGCGGACAGGTGAGCTCCTACGAGCAGTACTTC
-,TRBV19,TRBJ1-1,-,CASTTSRGASTEAFF,TGTGCCTCCACGACCTCACGGGGGGCGAGTACTGAAGCTTTCTTT
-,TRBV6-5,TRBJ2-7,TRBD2,CASSGTSGVYEQYF,TGTGCCAGCAGCGGAACTAGCGGGGTCTACGAGCAGTACTTC
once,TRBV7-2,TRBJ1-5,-,CASSQRGGNQPQHF,TGTGCCAGCAGCCAGAGGGGAGGGAATCAGCCCCAGCATTTT
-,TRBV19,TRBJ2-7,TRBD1,CASSAGTGPYEQYF,TGTGCCAGTAGCGCCGGGACAGGGCCCTACGAGCAGTACTTC
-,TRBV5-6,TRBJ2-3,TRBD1,CASSVTGGPTDTQYF,TGTGCCAGCAGCGTGACAGGGGGCCCTACAGATACGCAGTATTTT
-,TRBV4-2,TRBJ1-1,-,CASKGGMSTEAFF,TGTGCCAGCAAGGGAGGGATGAGCACTGAAGCTTTCTTT
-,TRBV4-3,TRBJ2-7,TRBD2,CASSQDYGTSGYNSYEQYF,TGCGCCAGCAGCCAAGATTATGGGACTAGCGGGTACAACTCCTACGAGCAGTACTTC
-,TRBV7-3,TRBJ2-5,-,CASSLAVQETQYF,TGTGCCAGCAGCTTAGCGGTACAAGAGACCCAGTACTTC
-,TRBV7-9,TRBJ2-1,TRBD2,CASSRDYTKQFF,TGTGCCAGCAGCCGGGACTACACGAAACAGTTCTTC
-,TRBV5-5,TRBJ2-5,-,CASSPGYGLRETQYF,TGTGCCAGCAGCCCGGGATATGGCCTTCGAGAGACCCAGTACTTC
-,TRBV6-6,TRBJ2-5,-,CASTYGVLGDEETQYF,TGTGCCAGCACCTACGGGGTCCTAGGTGATGAGGAGACCCAGTACTTC
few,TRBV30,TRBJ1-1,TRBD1,CAWTQGGDTEAFF,TGTGCCTGGACTCAGGGGGGTGACACTGAAGCTTTCTTT
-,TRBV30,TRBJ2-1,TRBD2,CAWRTSGLPYNEQFF,TGTGCCTGGCGGACTAGCGGGTTACCCTACAATGAGCAGTTCTTC
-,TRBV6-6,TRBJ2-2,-,CASSSYREEGELFF,TGTGCCAGCAGTTCCTACAGGGAAGAGGGGGAGCTGTTTTTT
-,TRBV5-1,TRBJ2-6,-,CASSLSVAPGANVLTF,TGCGCCAGCAGCTTGTCAGTGGCTCCCGGGGCCAACGTCCTGACTTTC
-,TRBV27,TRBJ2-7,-,CASTLRGGSNYEQYF,TGTGCCAGCACACTAAGGGGAGGCAGTAACTACGAGCAGTACTTC
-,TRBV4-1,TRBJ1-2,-,CASSQEAPRGDTNYGYTF,TGCGCCAGCAGCCAAGAAGCCCCCAGGGGCGATACAAACTATGGCTACACCTTC
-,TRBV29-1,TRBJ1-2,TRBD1,CSVERGGEGEGYTF,TGCAGCGTTGAAAGAGGGGGCGAAGGTGAGGGCTACACCTTC
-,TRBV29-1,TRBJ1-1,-,CSVHTLEAFF,TGCAGCGTTCATACATTAGAAGCTTTCTTT
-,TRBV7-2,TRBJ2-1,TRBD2,CASSLGLLAGIEQFF,TGTGCCAGCAGCTTAGGATTACTAGCGGGAATCGAGCAGTTCTTC
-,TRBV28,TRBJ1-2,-,CASSLPDNGYTF,TGTGCCAGCAGTTTACCCGACAACGGCTACACCTTC
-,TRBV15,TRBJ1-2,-,CATSRDPPYGYTF,TGTGCCACCAGCAGAGATCCCCCATATGGCTACACCTTC
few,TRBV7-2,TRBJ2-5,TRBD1,CASSPTNRGQTQYF,TGTGCCAGCAGCCCAACAAACAGGGGGCAGACCCAGTACTTC
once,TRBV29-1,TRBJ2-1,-,CSVEEDTGRNEQFF,TGCAGCGTTGAAGAGGATACAGGGCGGAATGAGCAGTTCTTC
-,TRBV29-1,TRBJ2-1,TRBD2,CSVGGTALAGGGEQFF,TGCAGCGTTGGGGGCACAGCTCTAGCGGGAGGGGGTGAGCAGTTCTTC
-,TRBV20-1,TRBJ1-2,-,CSAGGASGYTF,TGCAGTGCTGGGGGGGCATCCGGCTACACCTTC
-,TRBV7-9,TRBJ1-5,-,CASSLQAVSNQPQHF,TGTGCCAGCAGCTTACAGGCAGTTAGCAATCAGCCCCAGCATTTT
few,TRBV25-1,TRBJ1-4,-,CASTFGEKLFF,TGTGCCAGCACCTTCGGGGAAAAACTGTTTTTT
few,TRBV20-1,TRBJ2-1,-,CSASHGEQFF,TGCAGTGCTAGTCACGGGGAGCAGTTCTTC
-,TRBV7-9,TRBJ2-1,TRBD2,CASSQGTSGRWYNEQFF,TGTGCCAGCAGCCAAGGGACTAGCGGGAGATGGTACAATGAGCAGTTCTTC
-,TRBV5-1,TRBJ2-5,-,CASSPRLATQETQYF,TGCGCCAGCAGCCCGAGGCTAGCGACCCAAGAGACCCAGTACTTC
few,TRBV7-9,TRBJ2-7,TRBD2,CASSLVAGGVISYEQYF,TGTGCCAGCAGCTTAGTAGCGGGAGGGGTAATATCCTACGAGCAGTACTTC